These 26 T cell receptor beta chains were sequenced from one sample in a study of blood T cell repertoires in COVID-19. The repertoire was sequenced with immunoSEQ multiplex PCR; TCRdb's copy has only in-frame clones and lacks some. Among roughly 200,000 clones listed, roughly 80% were seen once. The sample was peripheral blood. Every receptor here comes from a middle-aged woman with COVID-19, enrolled during active disease.

The rearrangement links TRBV4-1 to TRBJ2-5, with 7 positions matching TRBD1. V was pared by 3 bases and J by 4 bases, with 8 bases of the junction left unmatched. The CDR3 is 15 amino acids. In germline, CDR1 is MGHRA, CDR2 YSYEKL. DNA for the CDR3: TGCGCCAGCAGCCACCCCTATCAGGGGGTAGAGACCCAGTACTTC. This encodes CASSHPYQGVETQYF.

The V gene is TRBV5-4, the J gene TRBJ2-3; 11 bases fit TRBD2. In germline, CDR1 is SGHNT, CDR2 YYREEE (reference sequence). The CDR3 extends over 15 amino acids. V dropped 4 bases and J dropped 5; count of bases not matched to a gene: 6. The CDR3 nucleotides are TGTGCCAGCAGCACCACTAGCGGGGGCTTAGATACGCAGTATTTT. It specifies CASSTTSGGLDTQYF.

The V and J genes are TRBV18 and TRBJ2-1, with D maybe TRBD2 (6 bases). CDR3 length: 14 residues. CDR1 and CDR2 (germline): KGHSH, LQKENI. Trimming took 2 bases from V and 7 from J, leaving 12 bases between them. The DNA of the CDR3 is TGTGCCAGCTCACCAGGGGCGGGAATTAATGAGCAGTTCTTC. This encodes CASSPGAGINEQFF. Filled out from reference TRBV18 and TRBJ2-1, the complete variable domain reads NAGVMQNPRHLVRRRGQEARLRCSPMKGHSHVYWYRQLPEEGLKFMVYLQKENIIDESGMPKERFSAEFPKEGPSILRIQQVVRGDSAAYFCASSPGAGINEQFFGPGTRLTVL.

V gene TRBV9 combines with J gene TRBJ2-2; a weak D match, TRBD1 (6 bases). V gave up 0 bases and J gave up 4 bases, with 13 bases separating them. The germline V gene has CDR1 SGDLS and CDR2 YYNGEE. The CDR3 totals 16 residues. The CDR3 region has the DNA TGTGCCAGCAGCGTAGAAGGACAGTTACCCACCGGGGAGCTGTTTTTT. It codes for CASSVEGQLPTGELFF.

The chain carries TRBV19 and TRBJ1-2, with TRBD1 matching over 9 bases. There are 13 residues in the CDR3. In germline, CDR1 is LNHDA, CDR2 SQIVND (reference sequence). V trimming: 5 bases; J trimming: 5 bases; junction bases outside the gene matches: 3. CDR3 amino acids: CASSVGTGYGYTF. The DNA for the CDR3 is TGTGCCAGTAGTGTCGGGACAGGGTATGGCTACACCTTC. The entire variable domain, with the rest obtained from reference TRBV19 and TRBJ1-2, is as follows: DGGITQSPKYLFRKEGQNVTLSCEQNLNHDAMYWYRQDPGQGLRLIYYSQIVNDFQKGDIAEGYSVSREKKESFPLTVTSAQKNPTAFYLCASSVGTGYGYTFGSGTRLTVV.

The genes are TRBV11-3 and TRBJ2-1; D remains unclear. V was cut by 1 base and J by 6 bases, with 10 bases left in between. This CDR3 contains 14 residues. The germline gives CDR1 SGHNT, CDR2 YENEEA. The CDR3 loop reads CASSLGLSGNEQFF. The CDR3 region has the DNA TGTGCCAGCAGCTTAGGACTTAGTGGCAATGAGCAGTTCTTC.

This chain joins TRBV27 and TRBJ2-7, with 7 bases lining up with TRBD1. The trim removed 2 bases at V and 4 bases at J, leaving 8 bases unmatched. CDR3 length: 15 residues. CDR1 and CDR2 from the germline V gene are MNHEY and SMNVEV (reference sequence). CDR3 DNA: TGTGCCAGCAGTTTAAAAGGGGGCCCCCTTTACGAGCAGTACTTC. It specifies CASSLKGGPLYEQYF.

The J gene is TRBJ1-4, the V gene TRBV18; D is unresolved. The CDR3 runs to 11 residues. Trimming removed 3 bases from V and 8 bases from J, with 4 bases in between. CDR1 and CDR2 (germline): KGHSH, LQKENI. Here the CDR3 reads CASSPGEKLFF. The DNA of the CDR3 is TGTGCCAGCTCACCCGGGGAAAAACTGTTTTTT.

CDR3 nucleotide sequence: TGTGCCAGCAGCGCACTAGCGGGAGTCTCAGATACGCAGTATTTT. As protein: CASSALAGVSDTQYF. The V gene is TRBV9, the J gene TRBJ2-3; 11 bases are shared with TRBD2. Germline V gives CDR1 SGDLS, CDR2 YYNGEE. The length of the CDR3 is 15 residues. V gave up 3 bases and J gave up 4 bases; unmatched junction bases: 4. Full variable domain (missing parts from reference TRBV9 and TRBJ2-3): DSGVTQTPKHLITATGQRVTLRCSPRSGDLSVYWYQQSLDQGLQFLIQYYNGEERAKGNILERFSAQQFPDLHSELNLSSLELGDSALYFCASSALAGVSDTQYFGPGTRLTVL.

As regards this clone: This specimen includes other DNA sequences encoding the same CDR3. CDR3 residues: CASSLGQNYGYTF. DNA for the CDR3: TGTGCCAGCAGTCTGGGACAGAACTATGGCTACACCTTC. V is TRBV12-3 or TRBV12-4 and J is TRBJ1-2; 7 bases are a match to TRBD1. V lost 5 bases to trimming and J lost 2 bases; unmatched junction nucleotides: 2. This CDR3 is 13 amino acids long.

This chain connects TRBV13 to TRBJ2-7; D call uncertain. Germline CDR1 and CDR2: PRHDT and FYEKMQ (reference sequence). V dropped 1 base and J dropped 6 bases, with 7 bases sitting between them. CDR3 length: 12 residues. CDR3 sequence reads: CASSLARGEQYF. In DNA, the CDR3 is TGTGCCAGCAGCTTAGCGCGTGGCGAGCAGTACTTC.

The chain has TRBV5-6 and TRBJ2-5; D is perhaps TRBD2 (5 bases). This CDR3 contains 15 residues. The V gene lost 0 bases and the J gene lost 2 bases, with 11 bases spanning the gap. Germline CDR1 is SGHDT and CDR2 is YYEEEE. The CDR3 region has the DNA TGTGCCAGCAGCTTGGTTGTAGCGAGGCAAGAGACCCAGTACTTC. This codes for CASSLVVARQETQYF.

The V call is TRBV7-9, the J call TRBJ2-1; D perhaps matches TRBD2 (5 bases). From germline, CDR1 is SEHNR and CDR2 FQNEAQ (reference sequence). Trimming removed 1 base at V and 6 bases at J, with 10 bases between. The CDR3 totals 14 residues. CDR3 loop: CASSLVVGGNEQFF. The CDR3, as DNA: TGTGCCAGCAGCTTAGTGGTAGGAGGCAATGAGCAGTTCTTC.

V usage is TRBV27 and J usage is TRBJ1-6, with 12 bases fitting TRBD1. The CDR3 covers 17 residues. The J segment lost 4 bases and the V segment lost 6 bases, leaving 7 bases of the junction unmatched. Looked up from germline, CDR1 is MNHEY and CDR2 is SMNVEV (reference sequence). CDR3 nucleotide sequence: TGTGCCAGCAGCCGGGACAGGGGGCGTGGGTATAATTCACCCCTCCACTTT. Its protein is CASSRDRGRGYNSPLHF.

The chain combines TRBV3-1 (or the pseudogene TRBV3-2) with TRBJ2-1, with 14 bases identical to TRBD2. Germline CDR1 reads LGHDT; CDR2 reads YNNKEL (reference sequence). The CDR3 length is 15 residues. Trimming at V came to 3 bases and at J to 10 bases, leaving 5 bases not matched to a gene. Written as DNA, the CDR3 is TGTGCCAGCAGCCACGGACTAGCGGGGGGCGGCGAGCAGTTCTTC. This translates into CASSHGLAGGGEQFF.

V is TRBV5-4 and J is TRBJ2-2; 14 nucleotides match TRBD2. CDR1 is SGHNT and CDR2 is YYREEE in the germline V gene (reference sequence). The CDR3 runs 16 residues. J was trimmed by 7 bases and V by 4 bases; bases with no gene match: 6. The CDR3 region is CASSLGLAGVIGELFF. CDR3 in DNA: TGTGCCAGCAGCCTGGGACTAGCGGGAGTGATCGGGGAGCTGTTTTTT.

The chain is built from TRBV5-1 and TRBJ1-6; 10 bases match TRBD1. This CDR3 contains 14 residues. V lost 4 bases, J lost 10 bases, and 5 bases stayed unmatched. CDR1 is SGHRS and CDR2 is YFSETQ in the germline V gene. Here the CDR3 reads CASSPTGGGSPLHF. The CDR3, as DNA: TGCGCCAGCAGCCCGACAGGGGGCGGATCACCCCTCCACTTT.

This clone came up a few times. This sequence joins TRBV27 and TRBJ2-5; possible D gene TRBD2, 5 bases. This CDR3 is built from 16 residues. The ends were cut back, 2 bases at V and 1 base at J, with 14 bases in the middle. CDR1 MNHEY and CDR2 SMNVEV come from the germline V gene (reference sequence). This CDR3 reads CASSLMTRGSQETQYF. CDR3 DNA: TGTGCCAGCAGTTTAATGACCCGAGGGTCCCAAGAGACCCAGTACTTC.

The CDR3: CASSVQGPGTQYF. Written as DNA, the CDR3 is TGTGCCAGCAGCGTACAGGGTCCCGGGACCCAGTACTTC. The chain carries TRBV9 and TRBJ2-5; a possible D gene is TRBD1 (5 bases). Germline CDR1 SGDLS, CDR2 YYNGEE. V was cut by 1 base and J by 7 bases, with 11 bases left in between. This CDR3 is built from 13 residues.

The count of this clone is one. V gene TRBV2 combines with J gene TRBJ1-2; TRBD1 matches 9 bases. The J segment lost 1 base and the V segment lost 6 bases, leaving 3 bases of the junction unmatched. Germline V lookup: CDR1 SNHLY, CDR2 FYNNEI. This CDR3 region has 14 residues. The DNA for the CDR3 is TGTGCCAGCAGACAGACAGGGGGTAACTATGGCTACACCTTC. Protein product: CASRQTGGNYGYTF.

This clone was detected only a few times. V usage is TRBV2 and J usage is TRBJ2-7; D perhaps matches TRBD1 (6 bases). The CDR3 has 14 residues. V gave up 8 bases and J gave up 0 bases, with 14 bases separating them. CDR1 is SNHLY, CDR2 FYNNEI, per germline. CDR3 sequence: CASARQDRSYEQYF. The CDR3 DNA is TGTGCCAGCGCCCGACAGGACCGCTCCTACGAGCAGTACTTC.

This chain joins TRBV6-5 and TRBJ1-2; no reliable D call. V lost 6 bases and J lost 8, with 7 bases in between. Germline V gene data show CDR1 as MNHEY and CDR2 as SVGAGI. The CDR3 has 10 residues. The CDR3 sequence: CASSLPGYTF. The DNA of the CDR3 is TGTGCCAGCAGCCTCCCCGGCTACACCTTC.

This sequence joins TRBV29-1 and TRBJ2-1; 8 bases are a match to TRBD2. The germline gives CDR1 SQVTM, CDR2 ANQGSEA. V shed 4 bases, J shed 7 bases, and the junction held 15 bases outside the gene matches. This CDR3 contains 16 residues. CDR3 in amino acids: CSVAGYVRGRSNEQFF. DNA for the CDR3: TGCAGCGTTGCTGGATACGTACGCGGGAGGAGTAATGAGCAGTTCTTC.

The chain recombines TRBV29-1 with TRBJ2-3; 11 positions agree with TRBD2. CDR3 length: 18 amino acids. CDR1 and CDR2 from the germline V gene are SQVTM and ANQGSEA. The ends lost 3 bases at V and 5 bases at J; junction bases unmatched: 16. The CDR3 is CSVDSPTASGRSLDTQYF. The CDR3 DNA is TGCAGCGTTGATTCCCCTACGGCTAGCGGGAGGAGCCTAGATACGCAGTATTTT.

This clone was found once. The V gene is TRBV12-3 or TRBV12-4, the J gene TRBJ2-2; D is perhaps TRBD2 (6 bases). This CDR3 is built from 12 residues. V lost 3 bases to trimming and J lost 7 bases, with 6 bases between them. CDR3 sequence (DNA): TGTGCCAGCAGTTTCGGGAGCGGGGAGCTGTTTTTT. As protein: CASSFGSGELFF.

This clone has just one count. Additional DNA sequences in this sample encode the identical CDR3. The gene calls are TRBV5-1 and TRBJ2-2, with TRBD2 matching over 7 bases. This CDR3 comprises 15 residues. With V trimmed by 0 bases and J by 6 bases, 5 bases remained unmatched. The V gene's germline CDR1 is SGHRS and CDR2 YFSETQ. For the CDR3, the DNA is TGCGCCAGCAGCTTGGAAGCGGGGCCGGCCGGGGAGCTGTTTTTT. It translates to CASSLEAGPAGELFF.